What follows are 25 T cell receptor beta chains derived from one specimen sequenced in a study of post-analysis software for immune sequencing data. The TCR beta cDNA libraries contained unique molecular identifiers. TCRdb reprocessed the PCR reads with MiXCR, giving one entry per CDR3 protein. The profile shows more than 450,000 distinct CDR3 sequences, around 31% of them singletons. Points from the study as a whole: Controls had lower frequencies than patients of 4 or 5 TRBV segments, which included TRBV5-6, TRBV5-1 and TRBV20-1.

Which antigens these TCRs recognize remains unknown. The sequenced sample consisted of blood. These receptors were collected from a girl aged 2-17 years with multiple sclerosis.

The chain is built from TRBV4-1 and TRBJ1-6, with 9 bases matching TRBD1. J gave up 14 bases and V 2 bases, and 7 bases lay outside the gene matches. The CDR3 runs to 14 residues. In germline, CDR1 is MGHRA, CDR2 YSYEKL. CDR3 amino acids: CASSQRTGGPALHF. The DNA of the CDR3 is TGCGCCAGCAGCCAACGAACAGGGGGCCCAGCCCTCCACTTT.

In this sample, this clonotype turned up a few times. The rearrangement joins TRBV20-1 to TRBJ2-3, with 7 bases matching TRBD2. Germline V gene sequence: CDR1 DFQATT, CDR2 SNEGSKA (reference sequence). J was trimmed by 2 bases and V by 0 bases; bases with no gene match: 5. The CDR3 contains 15 residues. The CDR3 protein is CSAREGGVVTDTQYF. The CDR3 nucleotides are TGCAGTGCTAGAGAGGGGGGGGTCGTCACAGATACGCAGTATTTT.

The CDR3 loop reads CASSKIIREDGYTF. In DNA, the CDR3 is TGTGCCAGCAGCAAGATCATTCGGGAGGATGGCTACACCTTC. This chain connects TRBV4-2 to TRBJ1-2; D unresolved. The V gene lost 5 bases and the J gene lost 6 bases, with 16 bases spanning the gap. The CDR3 sequence is 14 residues long. Germline V gene lookup returns CDR1 LGHNA and CDR2 YNFKEQ.

The CDR3 reads CASSMKVTGELFF. In DNA form, the CDR3 reads TGTGCCAGCAGCATGAAGGTTACCGGGGAGCTGTTTTTT. The V call is TRBV12-3 or TRBV12-4, the J call TRBJ2-2; D gene unclear. Trimming pared 6 bases from V and 5 bases from J, leaving 10 bases between. This CDR3 contains 13 residues.

This clonotype has just a few counts. The chain employs TRBV10-3 and TRBJ1-6; 8 bases match TRBD1. Trimming cost V 10 bases and J 10 bases; bases outside gene matches: 9. Germline lookup yields CDR1 ENHRY and CDR2 SYGVKD. The CDR3 is made up of 13 amino acids. CDR3: CATEDRAGSPLHF. The CDR3, as DNA: TGTGCCACCGAGGACAGGGCAGGATCACCCCTCCACTTT.

The V and J genes are TRBV20-1 and TRBJ1-2; D perhaps matches TRBD1 (6 bases). Germline V gene sequence: CDR1 DFQATT, CDR2 SNEGSKA (reference sequence). The CDR3 runs 15 residues. Trimming pared 0 bases from V and 6 bases from J, leaving 17 bases between. In DNA form, the CDR3 reads TGCAGTGCTAGAGATCGCGGCAGGGGAGGGCATGGCTACACCTTC. Its translation is CSARDRGRGGHGYTF.

This clonotype has only a few counts. This chain uses TRBV7-6 with TRBJ1-1; D remains ambiguous. V was shortened by 0 bases and J by 0 bases, with 5 bases between the two germline ends. This CDR3 has 14 residues. Germline CDR1 SGHVS, CDR2 FNYEAQ. CDR3 sequence reads: CASSLADLNTEAFF. The CDR3 DNA reads TGTGCCAGCAGCTTAGCCGACTTGAACACTGAAGCTTTCTTT.

This chain connects TRBV27 to TRBJ1-1; a weak D match, TRBD1 (5 bases). The CDR3 has 13 amino acids. Trimming removed 6 bases at V and 4 bases at J, with 12 bases between. The germline V gene encodes CDR1 MNHEY and CDR2 SMNVEV (reference sequence). In DNA form, the CDR3 reads TGTGCCAGCAGCGCGGGACTGCCCACTGAAGCTTTCTTT. This encodes CASSAGLPTEAFF.

V gene TRBV20-1 combines with J gene TRBJ2-5; the D gene could be TRBD1 or TRBD2 (6 bases each). The V gene's germline CDR1 is DFQATT and CDR2 SNEGSKA (reference sequence). Trimming stripped 5 bases from V and 1 base from J, with 20 bases between. CDR3 size: 16 residues. The CDR3 nucleotides are TGCAGTGCTGCTAGAGGAGGGGGGACCATCCAAGAGACCCAGTACTTC. It codes for CSAARGGGTIQETQYF.

This clonotype was detected a few times. V usage is TRBV5-5 and J usage is TRBJ2-1; D could derive from TRBD1 or TRBD2 (6 bases each). The ends were cut back, 10 bases at V and 7 bases at J, with 24 bases in the middle. CDR1 and CDR2 (germline): SGHKS, YYEKEE (reference sequence). There are 15 residues in the CDR3. The DNA of the CDR3 is TGTGCCGCGGGGATGGGGGCCCCCCCTCGAAATGAGCAGTTCTTC. Translation: CAAGMGAPPRNEQFF.

This clonotype appeared a few times. The V gene is TRBV12-3 or TRBV12-4, the J gene TRBJ2-1; perhaps TRBD2 as D (7 bases). V was pared by 2 bases and J by 6 bases, with 23 bases between. CDR3 size: 18 residues. The CDR3 bases are TGTGCCAGCAGTTTAAGTATTAGGGGGGGGGCCAAGGTCAATGAGCAGTTCTTC. Its protein is CASSLSIRGGAKVNEQFF.

The genes are TRBV5-6 and TRBJ2-3, with TRBD2 matching over 8 bases. Germline V gene sequence: CDR1 SGHDT, CDR2 YYEEEE. The CDR3 runs to 17 residues. The J segment lost 4 bases and the V segment lost 1 base, leaving 11 bases of the junction unmatched. CDR3 sequence reads: CASSLTSGPSGADTQYF. CDR3 sequence (DNA): TGTGCCAGCAGCTTGACTAGCGGACCCTCGGGGGCAGATACGCAGTATTTT.

This clonotype occurred a few times. This chain uses TRBV6-1 with TRBJ2-1, with TRBD2 matching over 13 bases. Germline V lookup: CDR1 MNHNS, CDR2 SASEGT. The CDR3 spans 17 residues. Germline trimming cut 7 bases from V and 8 bases from J; bases unmatched to any gene: 14. CDR3 residues: CASTPDLGLAGMDEQFF. DNA of the CDR3: TGTGCCAGCACTCCCGACTTGGGACTAGCGGGGATGGATGAGCAGTTCTTC.

This clonotype was seen only a few times. The V gene is TRBV28, the J gene TRBJ2-5; no reliable D call. The germline gives CDR1 MDHEN, CDR2 SYDVKM. Trimming pared 5 bases from V and 11 bases from J, leaving 12 bases between. The CDR3 consists of 11 residues. CDR3 sequence (DNA): TGTGCCAGCAGTGCCTCTCATGAGCAGTACTTC. It codes for CASSASHEQYF.

The rearrangement links TRBV27 to TRBJ2-7; D ambiguous. The CDR3 is 14 residues long. V lost 5 bases, J lost 0 bases, and 11 bases lay in between. Germline V gene data show CDR1 as MNHEY and CDR2 as SMNVEV (reference sequence). CDR3 coding DNA: TGTGCCAGCAGTAGGACGGAGAGCTCCTACGAGCAGTACTTC. The encoded protein is CASSRTESSYEQYF.

The CDR3 sequence: CASSPTSEAYNEQYF. CDR3 nucleotide sequence: TGTGCCAGCAGTCCGACTAGCGAGGCCTACAATGAGCAGTACTTC. This chain links TRBV12-3 or TRBV12-4 with TRBJ2-1, with TRBD2 matching over 8 bases. Near its end, the DNA agrees better with TRBJ2-7, so the J call may be wrong. CDR3 length: 15 amino acids.

This sequence joins TRBV28 and TRBJ2-1, with 13 bases fitting TRBD2. The CDR3 has 15 residues. Germline V CDR1 and CDR2: MDHEN, SYDVKM. V shed 4 bases, J shed 5 bases, and the junction held 2 bases outside the gene matches. The CDR3 reads CASSSGTSGDNEQFF. The CDR3 DNA follows: TGTGCCAGCAGTTCCGGGACTAGCGGGGACAATGAGCAGTTCTTC.

This rearrangement joins TRBV3-1 to TRBJ1-1; D may be TRBD1 (5 bases). CDR1 LGHDT and CDR2 YNNKEL come from the germline V gene (reference sequence). The CDR3 loop spans 13 amino acids. Trimming left V 4 bases short and J 7 bases short, with 13 bases between. The CDR3 here is CASSLMAQGEAFF. DNA of the CDR3: TGTGCCAGCAGCCTAATGGCGCAGGGTGAAGCTTTCTTT.

CDR3 amino acids: CASSSGDSTNEQFF. DNA of the CDR3: TGTGCCAGCAGCAGCGGGGACAGCACGAATGAGCAGTTCTTC. This chain joins TRBV5-6 and TRBJ2-1; D is perhaps TRBD1 or TRBD2 (7 bases each). CDR1 SGHDT and CDR2 YYEEEE come from the germline V gene. CDR3 length equals 14 residues. The V end lost 4 bases, the J end lost 7 bases, and 15 bases lay between the germline ends. Full variable domain (remainder filled in from reference TRBV5-6 and TRBJ2-1): DAGVTQSPTHLIKTRGQQVTLRCSPKSGHDTVSWYQQALGQGPQFIFQYYEEEERQRGNFPDRFSGHQFPNYSSELNVNALLLGDSALYLCASSSGDSTNEQFFGPGTRLTVL.

The chain joins TRBV11-1 to TRBJ2-1, with D possibly being TRBD2 (7 bases). Trimming cost V 2 bases and J 5 bases, with 13 bases left between them. Germline loops: CDR1 SGHAT, CDR2 FQDESV (reference sequence). This CDR3 comprises 15 residues. DNA for the CDR3: TGTGCCAGCAGCTTACCCGGGGGGCTACACAATGAGCAGTTCTTC. Translation gives CASSLPGGLHNEQFF.

The rearrangement joins TRBV20-1 to TRBJ1-2; D possibly corresponds to TRBD1 (5 bases). CDR3 size: 16 residues. Germline V gene lookup returns CDR1 DFQATT and CDR2 SNEGSKA (reference sequence). The ends were cut back, 5 bases at V and 0 bases at J, with 19 bases in the middle. CDR3 DNA sequence: TGCAGTGCTGGGACTTCTCCCTCGGGGGCTAACTATGGCTACACCTTC. Protein: CSAGTSPSGANYGYTF.

The chain couples TRBV20-1 to TRBJ2-1; no clear D gene. Germline V gene data show CDR1 as DFQATT and CDR2 as SNEGSKA (reference sequence). Between the trimmed V and J ends, which lost 3 bases and 5 bases, there was a span of 14 bases. The CDR3 runs to 14 residues. The CDR3 here is CSARVWPVDNEQFF. The CDR3 nucleotides are TGCAGTGCTAGGGTCTGGCCAGTCGACAATGAGCAGTTCTTC.

There are a few counts of this clonotype. This chain joins TRBV5-5 and TRBJ1-4; perhaps TRBD1 as D (6 bases). The ends were cut back, 6 bases at V and 9 bases at J, with 18 bases in the middle. The CDR3 covers 14 residues. Germline assignment: CDR1 SGHKS and CDR2 YYEKEE (reference sequence). The CDR3 DNA reads TGTGCCAGCAACGGAACCCCCGGACAGAAAAAACTGTTTTTT. Translation: CASNGTPGQKKLFF.

This clonotype was seen a handful of times. This chain connects TRBV29-1 to TRBJ2-5; tentatively, D is TRBD1 or TRBD2 (5 bases each). The CDR3 covers 12 residues. CDR1 SQVTM and CDR2 ANQGSEA come from the germline V gene. V was pared by 7 bases and J by 5 bases, with 14 bases between. The CDR3 nucleotides read TGCAGCGGGGGGTACTTGGGGGAGACCCAGTACTTC. It encodes CSGGYLGETQYF.

This chain links TRBV2 with TRBJ2-3, with 14 nucleotides matching TRBD2. After removal of 7 bases from V and 3 bases from J, the junction contained 3 bases not matched to a gene. This CDR3 is 15 amino acids long. Germline V gene lookup returns CDR1 SNHLY and CDR2 FYNNEI. CDR3 sequence (DNA): TGTGCCAGCACCAGGACTAGCGGGGGGACAGATACGCAGTATTTT. Translation gives CASTRTSGGTDTQYF.